These 22 T cell receptor beta chains came from one sample sequenced in a study of cytomegalovirus exposure and HLA in healthy donors (dated by TCRdb to about 2017). Receptor amplification or capture employed the immunoSEQ multiplex PCR assay. The multiplex PCR relied on a mix of 60 forward primers for TCR Vbeta segments and 13 reverse primers for TCR Jbeta segments. Drawn from immuneACCESS, this table holds only the in-frame rearrangements with V and J called that TCRdb kept. Clones are partly lost; checked studies trace under half to an unresolved V gene and leave the rest unexplained. Here the sample has just under 250,000 clones; 82% occur a single time. Jointly, the top ten make up 4.5% to 6% of the sample. Input material: PBMCs. The origin of the receptors is a woman aged 40 to 55 in good health and CMV-seropositive.

The chain employs TRBV5-1 and TRBJ1-1; 7 positions match TRBD1. Germline values: CDR1 SGHRS, CDR2 YFSETQ. With 2 bases clipped from V and 3 bases from J, the junction kept 7 bases outside the gene matches. The CDR3 length is 15 residues. The CDR3 DNA sequence: TGCGCCAGCAGCTTCCTGCTACAGGGGCACACTGAAGCTTTCTTT. Encoded protein: CASSFLLQGHTEAFF.

The chain couples TRBV30 to TRBJ2-1, with 10 bases lining up with TRBD2. The CDR3 runs to 16 residues. V was clipped by 0 bases and J by 7 bases; unmatched bases: 9. Germline V gene lookup returns CDR1 GTSNPN and CDR2 SVGIG (reference sequence). The CDR3 region is CAWSVGAGGRGNEQFF. Here the CDR3 DNA reads TGTGCCTGGAGTGTAGGAGCGGGAGGGCGAGGTAATGAGCAGTTCTTC.

The V and J genes are TRBV5-1 and TRBJ2-5; no reliable D call. Germline loops: CDR1 SGHRS, CDR2 YFSETQ. This CDR3 is 13 amino acids long. V was clipped by 1 base and J by 5 bases, with 9 bases between them. CDR3 sequence reads: CASSLYPRETQYF. The DNA of the CDR3 is TGCGCCAGCAGCTTGTATCCGCGGGAGACCCAGTACTTC.

The chain links TRBV5-1 to TRBJ1-1; 8 nucleotides line up with TRBD1. Germline values: CDR1 SGHRS, CDR2 YFSETQ. V was clipped by 0 bases and J by 7 bases; unmatched bases: 8. CDR3 size: 15 residues. CDR3 coding DNA: TGCGCCAGCAGCTTGGCCGGACAGGGACGTTTTGAAGCTTTCTTT. Protein product: CASSLAGQGRFEAFF.

The chain joins TRBV27 to TRBJ2-1, with D uncertain. Germline V gene sequence: CDR1 MNHEY, CDR2 SMNVEV (reference sequence). Trimming removed 4 bases from V and 8 bases from J, with 18 bases in between. The CDR3 loop spans 15 amino acids. The CDR3: CASSYAFPPIHEQFF. As DNA, the CDR3 is TGTGCCAGCAGTTATGCGTTCCCACCGATCCATGAGCAGTTCTTC.

The chain employs TRBV4-2 and TRBJ2-1; TRBD2 agrees at 10 bases. The ends lost 3 bases at V and 6 bases at J; junction bases unmatched: 11. Germline V gives CDR1 LGHNA, CDR2 YNFKEQ. This CDR3 has 17 residues. In DNA, the CDR3 is TGTGCCAGCAGCCAGACGGGGCTAGCGGGAGAAGGCAATGAGCAGTTCTTC. It codes for CASSQTGLAGEGNEQFF.

This rearrangement joins TRBV4-2 to TRBJ2-7; 10 bases line up with TRBD1. Per the germline V gene, CDR1 is LGHNA and CDR2 is YNFKEQ. V lost 1 base, J lost 4 bases, and 4 bases stayed unmatched. This CDR3 comprises 15 residues. CDR3 in amino acids: CASSQAGTGAYEQYF. DNA for the CDR3: TGTGCCAGCAGCCAAGCCGGGACAGGGGCTTACGAGCAGTACTTC.

The chain carries TRBV29-1 and TRBJ2-2; 10 bases fit TRBD1. The CDR3 consists of 15 residues. In germline, CDR1 is SQVTM, CDR2 ANQGSEA. The V and J ends lost 3 bases and 7 bases, in that order; junction bases with no gene match: 8. This chain's CDR3 is CSVDRRQGAIGELFF. The DNA for the CDR3 is TGCAGCGTTGATCGGCGACAGGGGGCCATCGGGGAGCTGTTTTTT.

V gene TRBV14 combines with J gene TRBJ1-6; 9 nucleotides align to TRBD1. Germline CDR1 and CDR2: SGHDN and FVKESK. Unmatched junction bases numbered 9, after V lost 0 bases and J lost 0 bases. This CDR3 contains 20 residues. The CDR3 nucleotides are TGTGCCAGCAGCCAAGAGCCCGGGACAGGGCCCCTCTCCTATAATTCACCCCTCCACTTT. Protein product: CASSQEPGTGPLSYNSPLHF.

The rearrangement links TRBV21-1 to TRBJ2-2; TRBD1 is the table's D call, not checked against the DNA. TRBV21-1 is termed a pseudogene. This CDR3 region has 15 residues. CDR3 region: CASSAGHRVTGELFF. The CDR3, as DNA: TGTGCCAGCAGCGCCGGACACAGGGTCACCGGGGAGCTGTTTTTT.

V gene TRBV18 combines with J gene TRBJ2-7, with D uncertain. The CDR3 sequence is 12 residues long. The germline gives CDR1 KGHSH, CDR2 LQKENI. V was cut by 5 bases and J by 3 bases, with 8 bases left in between. CDR3 in amino acids: CASSKENYEQYF. CDR3 sequence (DNA): TGTGCCAGCTCAAAGGAGAACTACGAGCAGTACTTC.

This clone appeared a single time. The V and J genes are TRBV5-4 and TRBJ1-2; 7 bases are shared with TRBD1. The V gene's germline CDR1 is SGHNT and CDR2 YYREEE (reference sequence). The ends lost 1 base at V and 6 bases at J; junction bases unmatched: 3. CDR3 size: 13 residues. The CDR3 region is CASSLTGENGYTF. CDR3 nucleotide sequence: TGTGCCAGCAGCTTGACAGGGGAAAATGGCTACACCTTC.

The CDR3 coding sequence is TGTGCCATCAGTCAGCGGGACAACTACGAGCAGTACTTC. It specifies CAISQRDNYEQYF. The J gene is TRBJ2-7, the V gene TRBV10-3, with TRBD2 as a possible D gene (7 bases). The CDR3 loop spans 13 amino acids. CDR1 and CDR2 (germline): ENHRY, SYGVKD. V was trimmed by 5 bases and J by 3 bases, leaving 11 bases between them.

The V gene is TRBV5-4, the J gene TRBJ2-1; 11 positions agree with TRBD2. In germline, CDR1 is SGHNT, CDR2 YYREEE (reference sequence). CDR3 length: 18 amino acids. Trimming removed 0 bases from V and 7 bases from J; junction bases left unmatched: 12. The CDR3 here is CASSLAVLAGGPGNEQFF. The CDR3 bases are TGTGCCAGCAGCTTGGCCGTGTTAGCGGGAGGGCCGGGGAATGAGCAGTTCTTC.

This CDR3 reads CASSLRLLAESYNEQFF. In nucleotides, the CDR3 is TGTGCCAGCAGTTTACGCCTACTAGCGGAGTCCTACAATGAGCAGTTCTTC. The V gene is TRBV27, the J gene TRBJ2-1; 8 bases match TRBD2. The CDR3 contains 17 residues. Germline V gives CDR1 MNHEY, CDR2 SMNVEV (reference sequence). The ends lost 2 bases at V and 1 base at J; junction bases unmatched: 7.

For this clone: At one of its ends the junction is not consistent with the germline gene, which may arise from a read error. This sequence joins TRBV7-9 and TRBJ2-6; D unclear. The CDR3 extends over 15 amino acids. Germline values: CDR1 SEHNR, CDR2 FQNEAQ (reference sequence). CDR3 residues: CSSSRDLSGANVLTF. CDR3 in DNA: TGTTCCAGCAGCAGAGATCTCTCTGGGGCCAACGTCCTGACTTTC.

For this clone: The junction differs from germline at one of its ends, possibly a read error. The rearrangement links TRBV7-9 to TRBJ1-2, with D perhaps matching TRBD1 (5 bases). The CDR3 runs 12 residues. The germline V gene encodes CDR1 SEHNR and CDR2 FQNEAQ (reference sequence). CDR3 nucleotides: TGTTCCAGTCGGGGGGGAAACTATGGCTACACCTTC. Translated, it gives CSSRGGNYGYTF.

The chain employs TRBV7-9 and TRBJ1-2, with 12 bases fitting TRBD1. V trimming: 4 bases; J trimming: 4 bases; junction bases outside the gene matches: 13. The CDR3 spans 18 residues. The germline gives CDR1 SEHNR, CDR2 FQNEAQ (reference sequence). The CDR3 protein is CASSSTDGTGGVGYGYTF. The CDR3 bases are TGTGCCAGCAGCTCTACCGACGGGACAGGGGGCGTGGGCTATGGCTACACCTTC.

The chain combines TRBV5-5 with TRBJ1-1; 9 bases align to TRBD1. The V segment lost 0 bases and the J segment 5 bases; nucleotides outside the gene matches: 5. This CDR3 region has 15 residues. CDR1 and CDR2 (germline): SGHKS, YYEKEE (reference sequence). As DNA, the CDR3 is TGTGCCAGCAGCTTGGGAGGGACAGGGAGGACTGAAGCTTTCTTT. Residues: CASSLGGTGRTEAFF. The full variable domain, completed using reference TRBV5-5 and TRBJ1-1, is DAGVTQSPTHLIKTRGQQVTLRCSPISGHKSVSWYQQVLGQGPQFIFQYYEKEERGRGNFPDRFSARQFPNYSSELNVNALLLGDSALYLCASSLGGTGRTEAFFGQGTRLTVV.

The rearrangement links TRBV29-1 to TRBJ1-1, with D hard to call. The CDR3 contains 15 residues. V lost 1 base, J lost 1 base, and 13 bases lay in between. Per germline, CDR1 SQVTM and CDR2 ANQGSEA. The CDR3 nucleotides are TGCAGCGTTGAAGGGATCGGCAGGCGGAACACTGAAGCTTTCTTT. Protein sequence: CSVEGIGRRNTEAFF.

The V gene is TRBV14, the J gene TRBJ2-1; 10 bases align to TRBD2. This CDR3 is 16 amino acids long. V trimming: 1 base; J trimming: 6 bases; junction bases outside the gene matches: 6. Germline CDR1 is SGHDN and CDR2 is FVKESK. CDR3 residues: CASSQVRTSGFNEQFF. In DNA form, the CDR3 reads TGTGCCAGCAGCCAAGTGAGGACTAGCGGCTTCAATGAGCAGTTCTTC.

The rearrangement uses TRBV2 and TRBJ1-1; D possibly corresponds to TRBD1 (5 bases). Germline V gene lookup returns CDR1 SNHLY and CDR2 FYNNEI. V gave up 1 base and J gave up 1 base, with 7 bases separating them. The CDR3 covers 14 residues. For the CDR3, the DNA is TGTGCCAGCAGTGAAGGGACACCGAACACTGAAGCTTTCTTT. This gives the protein CASSEGTPNTEAFF. The full variable domain, its missing parts supplied by reference TRBV2 and TRBJ1-1, is EPEVTQTPSHQVTQMGQEVILRCVPISNHLYFYWYRQILGQKVEFLVSFYNNEISEKSEIFDDQFSVERPDGSNFTLKIRSTKLEDSAMYFCASSEGTPNTEAFFGQGTRLTVV.